Sequencing of this TCR beta chain was carried out in a study of blood T cell repertoires in COVID-19. Sequencing used immunoSEQ multiplex PCR; TCRdb keeps in-frame clones, though not all of them. The table lists just over 150,000 clones, 82% of them singletons. The CDR3 length is 14 residues. Germline V gene sequence: CDR1 SNHLY, CDR2 FYNNEI. Trimming took 6 bases from V and 8 from J, leaving 16 bases between them. This receptor was taken from a woman between 40 and 50 years old with COVID-19, enrolled during active disease. Sequencing input: peripheral blood. This chain uses TRBV2 with TRBJ1-4; a weak D match, TRBD1 (5 bases). The CDR3 DNA is TGTGCCAGCAGCTCGGGACTGCGAAGGGAAAAACTGTTTTTT. It specifies CASSSGLRREKLFF.